This TCR beta chain was sequenced for a study of early T cells in non-severe SARS-CoV-2 infection. Each single cDNA molecule received a unique molecular identifier. One entry per CDR3 protein, called by TCRdb with MiXCR from the 5' RACE reads. This sample has 75,000 to 100,000 distinct CDR3 sequences, with roughly 17% found just once. CDR1 and CDR2 from the germline V gene are SEHNR and FQNEAQ (reference sequence). The CDR3 covers 15 residues. The V gene lost 0 bases and the J gene lost 1 base, with 9 bases spanning the gap. The chain employs TRBV7-9 and TRBJ2-5; D might be TRBD1 (6 bases). This clonotype originated in an adult who was a healthcare worker with PCR-confirmed SARS-CoV-2 infection or an uninfected control (not recorded which). Material: whole blood. The CDR3 DNA reads as TGTGCCAGCAGCTTAGCACAGGGCGCCCAAGAGACCCAGTACTTC. Amino acid sequence: CASSLAQGAQETQYF.